The sequence of this T cell receptor beta chain was determined in a study of T cell responses to AZD1222 COVID-19 vaccine. Clones were sequenced by immunoSEQ multiplex PCR, and TCRdb holds only the in-frame ones, with some missing. In the table there are fewer than 120,000 clones, around 82% of which are singletons. The junction had 5 bases not matched to a gene; V was cut back by 1 base and J by 0 bases. Germline V gives CDR1 SGDLS, CDR2 YYNGEE. The CDR3 has 16 amino acids. This TCR was sampled from an adult in good health. V and J are TRBV9 and TRBJ1-2; 8 positions match TRBD1. This material consisted of peripheral blood, taken on day 0 of AZD1222 vaccination. Here the CDR3 DNA reads TGTGCCAGCAGCGTATCCCCGGGACAGGCTAACTATGGCTACACCTTC. Encoded protein: CASSVSPGQANYGYTF.